This T cell receptor beta chain appears in the sequencing data of a study of cytomegalovirus exposure and HLA in healthy donors (dated by TCRdb to 2016 to 2017). Turning to the overall study: An earlier analysis of several hundred of the donors reported 250 to 300 Gb of sequence data and 117 million unique TCR beta sequences from approximately 180 million T cells. Using immunosequencing, the study profiled T cell repertoires from about 650 subjects and related those repertoires to cytomegalovirus serostatus. In addition to the first cohort of roughly 700 subjects, a separate validation cohort of approximately 110 different subjects was used. The study aimed to test whether signatures of past pathogen exposure could be identified by cataloging public T cell receptors. To decide whether each TCR beta V gene segment behaved as functional or pseudogenic, an earlier analysis of some 570 of the donors relied on high-throughput TCR beta sequencing. Typing coverage differed by locus: A, B, C, DRB1 and DQB1 were typed in about 620-630 donors, DQA1 in 522, DPA1 in around 580, and DPB1 in 450 to 480. Rather than drawing on any new phenotypic data, the later analysis identified candidate immune exposures from TCR beta sequences and the way those sequences occurred across donors. Donor age, sex, ethnicity and CMV serostatus were compiled alongside the repertoire data. Among some 410 genotyped donors of the cohort, an average of roughly 230,000 unique TCR beta nucleotide sequences was sequenced per donor, of which about 19% were non-productive. Every discovery cohort repertoire had been produced on one sequencing platform. In a later analysis, previously published TCR beta repertoires from 666 donors were re-analyzed and high-resolution HLA genotyping was added so that TCR occurrence patterns could be studied. To predict cytomegalovirus infection status, the study combined high-throughput TCR immunosequencing, statistical association of individual TCRs with disease status, and machine learning. In a later genetic analysis, genome-wide SNP genotypes for about three fifths of the 666 donors were used, and that subset was treated as a discovery cohort. An early release that covered roughly 600 HLA-typed donors contained around 330 gigabases of sequencing data and roughly 84 million unique TCR sequences. About five DR-DQ haplotypes were treated as single units for association and clustering because of strong linkage in the cohort. Of the approximately 400 genotyped donors, 65% to 90% were placed in the genetic ancestry cluster associated with self-reported Caucasian donors. HLA typing included class I and class II loci at four-digit resolution.

The cohort consisted of 650 to 700 healthy bone marrow donors. At the time of sampling, every cohort member was nominally healthy, though immune exposures that went unrecorded were likely present. The donor tested CMV seronegative, placing the donor among the roughly 350 seronegative members of the cohort. A peripheral blood sample was provided by each donor, and peripheral blood mononuclear cells were used for TCR beta sequencing. The Qiagen DNeasy Blood Extraction Kit was used to extract genomic DNA from the blood cell samples. Receptor libraries were prepared by the immunoSEQ multiplex PCR assay. For the multiplex PCR, a mixture combining 60 forward primers for TCR Vbeta segments and 13 reverse primers for TCR Jbeta segments was used. Amplification of the CDR3 region of rearranged TCR beta genes was performed with a multiplex PCR assay on genomic DNA. On the Illumina HiSeq System, the amplified TCR beta libraries were sequenced as 87-base-pair reads. Per the authors' processing: Across the 700 or so repertoires, a later analysis counted 80 million or so unique TCR beta chains, approximately 10 million of which were shared by at least two donors. Raw reads were error-corrected and collapsed into unique sequences by a nearest-neighbor algorithm in which closely related sequences were merged to remove PCR and sequencing errors. CDR3 sequences were aligned to IMGT reference sequences to assign V, D and J gene segments. Each retained sequence needed at least a six-nucleotide match to both a V gene segment and a J gene segment. Rearrangements were called productive when the CDR3 lacked stop codons and stayed in frame with V and J; all others were non-productive. CDR3 was defined by IMGT convention, running from the second conserved V-encoded cysteine to the conserved J-encoded phenylalanine. Sequences without an unambiguous match to a single V gene segment were excluded from the earlier analysis of approximately 600 of the donors. In an earlier analysis of 587 of the donors, a V segment was called functional when productive rearrangements were above 56.7%, and segregating when the standard deviation between donors exceeded 5%. A statistical classification framework was developed to diagnose cytomegalovirus status using the catalog of TCR beta chain sequences. In a later analysis, TCR nucleotide sequences were compared against IMGT/GENE-DB human TR gene sequences so that V and J genes could be assigned. Using the TCRdist pipeline, a later analysis assigned CDR3 sequences along with most-parsimonious VDJ recombination scenarios. In a later analysis, each TCR beta chain was defined by its CDR3 amino acid sequence together with its V-gene family, and reads without a unique V-gene family were excluded. As a way to deal with suspected cross-contamination and a sequencing artifact, a later analysis dropped 450 to 600 nucleotide sequences that were highly shared and had low generation probability. A later analysis calculated a clonal expansion index for each public chain from normalized within-repertoire ranks of inferred template counts. In a later analysis, generation probabilities were computed using a VDJ recombination model fitted to out-of-frame rearrangements, and the results were checked against IGoR. A later analysis scored TCR-TCR, TCR-HLA and TCR-CMV co-occurrence with hypergeometric tests, applying a repertoire-size bias correction to TCR pairs. A later analysis estimated false discovery rates by permuting HLA or CMV assignments 20 times. A later analysis grouped co-occurring TCRs with DBSCAN, adding TCRdist sequence similarity when clustering within HLA-allele-positive subsets. For co-occurrence clustering, repertoires with fewer than 30,000 or more than 120,000 public chains were excluded, along with five repertoires with anomalous nucleotide sharing. TCRdb provides this immuneACCESS table in a form limited to in-frame rearrangements. Some clones are lacking; in checked studies, under half of them reflect an unresolved V gene, and why the rest are absent is not known. The V and J calls and clone size come from that table; D and trimming were worked out from the DNA. In this sample the table shows over 150,000 clones, 70% to 80% of which occur a single time. Together, the top ten hold 2.9% of the sample.

This clone was counted between two and nine times. Its antigen is not yet known. Within one base of it there is no much larger clone, and no base qualities were kept. On the study overall, not on this receptor specifically: Because some donors lacked HLA typing at each locus, the association tests relied only on the typed subset. An association between a missense DCLRE1C variant and V-gene and J-gene trimming of TCR beta chains was found in a later genetic analysis and replicated in an independent cohort. A further reported finding was that TCR beta sequences accurately predicted the HLA-A and HLA-B alleles for most subjects in the first cohort. Some IMGT-functional V segments, including TRBV6-2 and TRBV6-3, could not be distinguished by the 87-base-pair reads and were therefore excluded. Most CMV-associated TCR beta chains appeared to be HLA-restricted in a later analysis, and the HLA associations seemed to be driven largely by CMV exposure. Across donors, most TCR sequences were observed very rarely, whereas some public TCRs were present in many individuals. According to a later analysis, parvovirus B19, influenza, CMV and Epstein-Barr virus appeared linked to several top co-occurrence clusters. The presence/absence analyses assumed that sequencing depth was roughly uniform across donors, and that assumption may not be true. In an earlier analysis of 587 of the donors, most TCR beta V segments were observed in productive rearrangements about 87% or about 30% of the time, broadly matching IMGT annotations. In this cohort, only TCR beta chains were sequenced, and detectable features were limited by the absence of alpha or paired-chain data. A total of 150 to 200 TCR beta chains were listed by the study as associated with cytomegalovirus. The only immune exposure information available for the cohort was CMV serostatus. According to a later genetic analysis, donors in an Asian-associated ancestry cluster had fewer N-insertions in productive TCRs than the approximately 630-donor mean. Linkage disequilibrium might explain the correlated functional status among segregating V segments, but an unknown experimental factor could not be excluded. At a false discovery rate of 0.05, a later analysis linked under 20,000 TCR beta sequences to specific HLA alleles. A later analysis found that HLA-associated TCR beta chains were more clonally expanded and had lower generation probabilities than equally common non-associated chains. A later analysis found that TCR association rates varied across HLA loci, with DRB1 alleles showing the most associated TCRs and HLA-C alleles the fewest. When HLA alleles, especially DR and DQ, strongly co-occurred, attributing TCR associations to individual alleles was difficult. According to the authors, the approach could potentially be generalized to other disease states and immunological phenotypes. Three of the identified cytomegalovirus-associated TCR beta chains were confirmed in vitro to be specific for cytomegalovirus antigens. The classifier was reported to diagnose cytomegalovirus status with high specificity and sensitivity in both the original cohort and the validation cohort. A cluster of highly shared sequence variants was judged likely to represent a technical artifact of the sequencing pipeline. About 17 rarely observed V segments, including chromosome 9 orphons, were excluded from the earlier analysis of 550 to 700 of the donors because counts were too low.

The CDR3, from cysteine to phenylalanine, totals 18 residues. Only CDR3 DNA is held: 54 bases, read in frame from base 1. CDR1 and CDR2, looked up from the germline V gene (reference sequence), are LNHNV and YYDKDF. Cut back by 3 bases and 2 bases, the V and J ends lie 21 bases apart. The clonotype originates from a male donor in good health and CMV-seronegative. Material: PBMCs. The chain was built from TRBV15 and TRBJ2-3; D gene: possibly TRBD2, on 5 matching bases. The CDR3 has the sequence CATSRDPGRARSTDTQYF. The DNA sequence reads TGTGCCACCAGCAGGGACCCTGGGAGAGCCAGATCCACAGATACGCAGTATTTT.